This T cell receptor (beta chain) is drawn from a study of blood T cell repertoires in COVID-19. Unmatched junction bases numbered 10, after V lost 5 bases and J lost 6 bases. Germline V lookup: CDR1 SGHTA, CDR2 FQGTGA. The CDR3 has 15 amino acids. In the study's own analysis: Cell counts per sample came from amplifying reference gene primers. The method was immunoSEQ multiplex PCR; TCRdb's version includes in-frame clones alone and lacks a portion of them. The V and J calls and the clone size are those of that table, but D and trimming were determined from the DNA. Altogether hundreds of thousands of clones are present, roughly 90% being singletons, with the ten largest covering roughly a tenth. The participants were between about 18 and 90 years old and came from 24 US areas.

The sample consisted of PBMCs or T cells enriched from blood (not recorded which). The sequence derives from a woman between 35 and 50 years old who had recovered from COVID-19. The V call is TRBV7-3, the J call TRBJ2-1; TRBD2 matches at 7 bases. The CDR3 DNA is TGTGCCAGCAGCCGGGGAGGGAAACCGGCCAATGAGCAGTTCTTC. Translation gives CASSRGGKPANEQFF.